Below, 14 T cell receptor beta chains from the same sample are listed, as sequenced in a study of identical twins' blood T cells. MiXCR, run by TCRdb on the 5' RACE reads, gives a single entry per CDR3 protein. The sample lists roughly 380,000 distinct CDR3 sequences; about 28% were seen once. The sequenced sample was PBMCs. The receptors come from a woman between 18 and 55 years old in good health.

On this clonotype itself: A single base separates this from a much larger clone, so it may be a read error. The chain joins TRBV29-1 to TRBJ1-5; the match to TRBD1 covers 10 bases. This CDR3 comprises 13 residues. The germline V gene has CDR1 SQVTM and CDR2 ANQGSEA. CDR3 region: CSAGQGWNQPKHF. CDR3 coding DNA: TGCAGCGCGGGACAGGGGTGGAATCAGCCCAAGCATTTT.

This sequence joins TRBV19 and TRBJ1-1; tentatively, D is TRBD1 (5 bases). From germline, CDR1 is LNHDA and CDR2 SQIVND (reference sequence). V lost 5 bases to trimming and J lost 4 bases, with 14 bases between them. The CDR3 has 14 residues. The CDR3 loop reads CASSVQAAVTEAFF. For the CDR3, the DNA is TGTGCCAGTAGTGTACAGGCAGCGGTCACTGAAGCTTTCTTT.

The gene calls are TRBV18 and TRBJ2-2; no definite D call. CDR3 length: 14 amino acids. V shed 6 bases and J shed 4 bases, with 12 bases lying between them. In germline, CDR1 is KGHSH, CDR2 LQKENI. CDR3 residues: CASSDWRGTGELFF. The CDR3 bases are TGTGCCAGCTCTGACTGGCGAGGCACCGGGGAGCTGTTTTTT.

V and J are TRBV7-2 and TRBJ1-5; possible D gene TRBD1, 5 bases. The CDR3 spans 15 residues. V was cut by 1 base and J by 3 bases, with 10 bases left in between. CDR1 and CDR2 (germline): SGHTA, FQGNSA. The CDR3 region is CASSLGDRVNQPQHF. CDR3 nucleotides: TGTGCCAGCAGCTTAGGTGACAGAGTCAATCAGCCCCAGCATTTT.

A note on this clonotype: A much larger clone differs from this one at a single base, so this may be a read error. Since the CDR3 does not end with the conserved phenylalanine or tryptophan, this likely comes from a read error. V gene TRBV4-3 combines with J gene TRBJ1-1; D gene ambiguous. In germline, CDR1 is LGHNA, CDR2 YSLEER. The length of the CDR3 is 14 residues. With 5 bases removed from V and 4 bases from J, the gap between germline ends came to 14 bases. CDR3 sequence: CASSFGVGVTEAFS. The CDR3 DNA is TGCGCCAGCAGCTTTGGGGTTGGAGTCACTGAAGCTTTCTCT.

At least ten counts were recorded for this clonotype. V and J are TRBV29-1 and TRBJ2-2, with TRBD2 identical over 9 bases. The length of the CDR3 is 14 residues. The V and J ends lost 5 bases and 6 bases, in that order; junction bases with no gene match: 7. Per germline, CDR1 SQVTM and CDR2 ANQGSEA. The CDR3 bases are TGCAGCGTTATTAGCGGGAGACGGTCCGGGGAGCTGTTTTTT. It translates to CSVISGRRSGELFF.

The CDR3: CANSGQNTEAFF. The DNA of the CDR3 is TGTGCCAACTCGGGACAGAACACTGAAGCTTTCTTT. The chain uses TRBV6-2 or TRBV6-3 and TRBJ1-1; D possibly corresponds to TRBD1 (6 bases). Trimming stripped 10 bases from V and 1 base from J, with 10 bases between. CDR1 and CDR2 from the germline V gene are MNHEY and SVGEGT. This CDR3 has 12 amino acids.

This clonotype was picked up a small number of times. Given a much more abundant clone one base away, this may be a read error. This chain uses TRBV25-1 with TRBJ2-3; D may be TRBD1 (6 bases). Germline V gives CDR1 MGHDK, CDR2 SYGVNS. CDR3 length: 14 residues. CDR3 in DNA: TGTGTCAGCAGTGAATACAGGGACACAGATACGCAGTATTTT. It encodes CVSSEYRDTDTQYF.

A remark on this clonotype: One base away lies a much larger clone, so this may be a sequencing read error. The chain carries TRBV11-3 and TRBJ2-5; maybe TRBD1 (7 bases). This CDR3 is built from 13 residues. The V gene's germline CDR1 is SGHNT and CDR2 YENEEA. This CDR3 reads CVSSPQGRETQYF. In DNA form, the CDR3 reads TGTGTCAGCAGCCCACAGGGGAGGGAGACCCAGTACTTC. The full variable domain, rest sourced from reference TRBV11-3 and TRBJ2-5, is EAGVVQSPRYKIIEKKQPVAFWCNPISGHNTLYWYLQNLGQGPELLIRYENEEAVDDSQLPKDRFSAERLKGVDSTLKIQPAELGDSAVYLCVSSPQGRETQYFGPGTRLLVL.

The V and J genes are TRBV7-9 and TRBJ2-1, with D possibly TRBD2 on 6 matching bases. Germline V gives CDR1 SEHNR, CDR2 FQNEAQ (reference sequence). The CDR3 is made up of 15 amino acids. Trimming shortened V by 3 bases and J by 6 bases, and 15 bases separated the two germline ends. This CDR3 is CASSFGGFGSNEQFF. The CDR3 DNA sequence: TGTGCCAGCAGCTTTGGAGGGTTTGGGAGCAATGAGCAGTTCTTC.

This chain links TRBV9 with TRBJ2-7, with D unclear. Germline V lookup: CDR1 SGDLS, CDR2 YYNGEE. The CDR3 has 13 residues. V lost 3 bases to trimming and J lost 5 bases, with 12 bases between them. Here the CDR3 DNA reads TGTGCCAGCAGCGCAGGCGTCAGGAACGAGCAGTACTTC. Its protein product is CASSAGVRNEQYF.

This clonotype was detected only a few times. V is TRBV20-1 and J is TRBJ2-1; D remains unclear. Germline values: CDR1 DFQATT, CDR2 SNEGSKA (reference sequence). This CDR3 comprises 15 residues. Between the trimmed V and J ends, which lost 2 bases and 0 bases, there was a span of 11 bases. CDR3 loop: CSARLRTFSYNEQFF. The CDR3, as DNA: TGCAGTGCTAGACTTCGAACTTTCTCCTACAATGAGCAGTTCTTC.

This chain connects TRBV7-9 to TRBJ1-1; TRBD1 agrees at 9 bases. V trimming: 4 bases; J trimming: 0 bases; junction bases outside the gene matches: 9. This CDR3 has 17 residues. Germline V lookup: CDR1 SEHNR, CDR2 FQNEAQ (reference sequence). The CDR3 here is CASSSADRGLMNTEAFF. In DNA form, the CDR3 reads TGTGCCAGCAGCTCCGCGGACAGGGGTCTAATGAACACTGAAGCTTTCTTT.

The chain joins TRBV29-1 to TRBJ2-7, with 8 bases fitting TRBD1. From germline, CDR1 is SQVTM and CDR2 ANQGSEA. There are 12 residues in the CDR3. Trimming took 6 bases from V and 4 from J; bases not matched to a gene: 5. The CDR3 DNA sequence: TGCAGCGTATCGAGACAGGGGTACGAGCAGTACTTC. It encodes CSVSRQGYEQYF.